In this sample, the clone carrying this TCR beta chain turned up many times. CDR3 size: 10 residues. V lost 0 bases, J lost 9 bases, and 2 bases lay in between. Germline V gives CDR1 MNHEY, CDR2 SMNVEV (reference sequence). The data were obtained in a study of human T cells and chemical hapten exposure. TCRdb independently ran MiXCR on the RACE reads; one entry per CDR3 protein. The table includes 150,000 to 200,000 distinct CDR3 sequences, roughly 30% detected once. Time point: pre-sensitization, week 0. Treatment of the sample: therapeutic diphenylcyclopropenone sensitization with weekly scalp DPC. V is TRBV27 and J is TRBJ1-1, with D uncertain. The sample was whole blood, taken in connection with sensitization to the hapten diphenylcyclopropenone (DPC). This sequence was found in a woman in her twenties or thirties with alopecia areata. Some clones in this sample may be carry-over from other donors' samples. The DNA for the CDR3 is TGTGCCAGCAGTTTATCGAAAGCTTTCTTT. Amino acid sequence: CASSLSKAFF.